A selection of T cell receptor beta chains follows, all from one sample in a study of blood T cell repertoires in COVID-19. Assay used: immunoSEQ multiplex PCR; TCRdb lists only in-frame clones, some missing. The profile shows about 260,000 clones, approximately 82% of them singletons. The specimen was peripheral blood. These receptors originate from a man aged 60-69 years who had recovered from COVID-19. The conserved cysteine and the conserved F or W are not part of the CDR3 here. The D gene is left open where the match is weak.

j_gene | d_gene | v_gene | CDR3aa
TRBJ2-1 | NA | TRBV9 | ASSATYNEQF
TRBJ2-7 | NA | TRBV30 | AWSVGGYGYEQY
TRBJ2-4 | NA | TRBV19 | ASSIRGLTGGQSNIQY
TRBJ1-2 | NA | TRBV27 | ASSPSGYGYT
TRBJ2-5 | TRBD1 | TRBV5-1 | ASSAGQGLETQY
TRBJ2-3 | NA | TRBV5-1 | ASSGKTRQEGADTQY
TRBJ2-2 | TRBD2 | TRBV7-6 | ASSLGLAGGLNTGELF
TRBJ2-7 | TRBD2 | TRBV7-9 | ASSSGLGSGLSYEQY
TRBJ1-2 | TRBD1 | TRBV16 | ASSQWTGGYGYT
TRBJ2-1 | NA | TRBV7-2 | ASSLWEQANEQF
TRBJ1-5 | NA | TRBV19 | ASSINGPGQPQH
TRBJ2-7 | TRBD2 | TRBV11-2 | ASSLAASGYEQY
TRBJ2-5 | NA | TRBV28 | ASSLAGGSETQY
TRBJ2-3 | TRBD2 | TRBV7-6 | ASKRGVSRTDTQY
TRBJ2-7 | NA | TRBV9 | ASSVNPGQTYEQY
TRBJ1-4 | TRBD1 | TRBV6-6 | ASSYDRAGSNEKLF
TRBJ1-4 | TRBD1 | TRBV18 | ASSPRGTGEKLF
TRBJ1-1 | NA | TRBV12-5 | ASGPSGGPTEAF
TRBJ2-7 | NA | TRBV3-1/TRBV3-2 | ASSLLGYGGEQY
TRBJ1-2 | TRBD1 | TRBV24-1 | ATSEGDRAGYT
TRBJ2-2 | TRBD2 | TRBV15 | ATSSGTTPNTGELF
TRBJ2-7 | NA | TRBV2 | ASSGAGSSDEQY
TRBJ2-5 | NA | TRBV4-1 | ASSQGLGARETQY
TRBJ1-6 | TRBD1 | TRBV11-2 | ASSSDRTFSPLH
TRBJ2-4 | NA | TRBV2 | ASTSKRGGIQY
TRBJ2-2 | NA | TRBV28 | ASSPSNTGELF
TRBJ1-5 | NA | TRBV12-2 | ASRFEEYSNQPQH
TRBJ2-7 | TRBD2 | TRBV30 | AWRGLLREQY
TRBJ1-1 | TRBD1 | TRBV11-2 | ASSTTGGRIPNTEAF
TRBJ1-3 | NA | TRBV10-3 | AISGPGQPTSGNTIY
TRBJ1-4 | TRBD1 | TRBV6-1 | ASSDNRGTNEKLF
TRBJ1-4 | TRBD1 | TRBV7-9 | ASSKQGIGEKLF
TRBJ2-7 | TRBD1 | TRBV9 | ASSDDYRGNEQY
TRBJ2-7 | TRBD2 | TRBV5-1 | ASSSPTSGSYEQY
TRBJ1-4 | TRBD1 | TRBV28 | ASTTGAGYEKLF
TRBJ2-5 | TRBD2 | TRBV7-9 | ASSLFTSALQETQY
TRBJ2-1 | NA | TRBV10-3 | AISEALGNEQF
TRBJ2-1 | NA | TRBV28 | ASSPPRGDYNEQF
TRBJ2-7 | TRBD1 | TRBV5-1 | ASRTGGVNSYEQY
TRBJ1-1 | NA | TRBV5-4 | ASSLEGVTEAF
TRBJ2-7 | NA | TRBV10-2 | ASKMNGNSYEQY
TRBJ1-5 | TRBD1 | TRBV19 | ASNRGRNQPQH
TRBJ1-1 | TRBD1 | TRBV6-5 | ASSPTGWGTEAF
TRBJ1-1 | NA | TRBV27 | ASSHRAWSDTEAF
TRBJ2-4 | NA | TRBV7-9 | ASSLDSGSIQY
TRBJ2-5 | TRBD1 | TRBV11-2 | ASSQGTGIMVETQY